These T cell receptor beta chains were read from a single sample in a study of blood T cells in healthy people across ages. From the 5' RACE reads, TCRdb called clonotypes with MiXCR, one entry per CDR3 protein. The sample carries hundreds of thousands of distinct CDR3 sequences, around 43% recorded once. Sample: blood. The source of these receptors is a man aged 60-69 years in good health. Both conserved end residues are part of each CDR3. A D gene is named only where the DNA matches it firmly. Some rows mark clone size as missing; the rest say once, few, many or name a class of expanded clone.

j_call,clone_size,d_call,v_call,cdr3_nt,cdr3_aa
TRBJ2-5,few,-,TRBV30,TGTGCCTGGAGTCACACTCGGGAGACCCAGTACTTC,CAWSHTRETQYF
TRBJ2-5,few,-,TRBV7-9,TGTGCCAGCAGCTTCGTAATGAACCAAGAGACCCAGTACTTC,CASSFVMNQETQYF
TRBJ1-1,few,TRBD1,TRBV29-1,TGCAGCGTCCGCGACAGGGTGAGTTTTACGAACACTGAAGCTTTCTTT,CSVRDRVSFTNTEAFF
TRBJ2-3,few,TRBD2,TRBV6-1,TGTGCCAGCAGTCCTACTAGCGGGGGGCCCGCAGATACGCAGTATTTT,CASSPTSGGPADTQYF
TRBJ2-3,few,-,TRBV27,TGTGCCAGCAGTTTATCCCCCGGGACGCCTACGCAGTATTTT,CASSLSPGTPTQYF
TRBJ2-7,few,TRBD1,TRBV4-3,TGCGCCAGCAGCCAAGAGGAGACAGGGTCCTACGAGCAGTACTTC,CASSQEETGSYEQYF
TRBJ1-2,-,-,TRBV7-9,TGTGCCAGCAGCTCTTTGGACTATGGCTACACCTTC,CASSSLDYGYTF
TRBJ2-6,-,-,TRBV5-1,TGCGCCAGCAGCTTGAACAGACTGGACCTGACTTTC,CASSLNRLDLTF
TRBJ2-7,-,-,TRBV12-3/TRBV12-4,TGTGCCAGCAGAAGGGACCTATACGAGCAGTACTTC,CASRRDLYEQYF
TRBJ2-3,-,TRBD1,TRBV11-3,TGTGCCAGCAGCTTAAGGAGCGTCCCGGGACAGGGGGAAGATACGCAGTATTTT,CASSLRSVPGQGEDTQYF
TRBJ2-3,few,-,TRBV11-2,TGTGCCAGCACCCCCGGGACTTCAGATACGCAGTATTTT,CASTPGTSDTQYF
TRBJ1-6,few,TRBD1,TRBV5-1,TGCGCCAGCAGCGTTGGACAGGGGGAAGGCTCACCCCTCCACTTT,CASSVGQGEGSPLHF
TRBJ2-7,-,-,TRBV24-1,TGTGCCACCAGTGATACAGGTACTTTTTCGGTTTACGAGCAGTACTTC,CATSDTGTFSVYEQYF
TRBJ2-1,-,-,TRBV9,TGTGCCAGCAGCGTAGCCCCGGCCACTTACAATGAGCAGTTCTTC,CASSVAPATYNEQFF
TRBJ2-5,few,-,TRBV7-9,TGTGCCAGCACCGGGGTGAGGGAGGACCAAGAGACCCAGTACTTC,CASTGVREDQETQYF
TRBJ2-1,-,TRBD2,TRBV5-6,TGTGCCAGCAGCCCGCGACTAGCGGGGGGCCGAAGCTCCTACAATGAGCAGTTCTTC,CASSPRLAGGRSSYNEQFF
TRBJ2-1,few,TRBD2,TRBV5-1,TGCGCCAGCAGCTCCGCGGTACGTGTCGGGGGGGGCGTCCACAATGAGCAGTTCTTC,CASSSAVRVGGGVHNEQFF
TRBJ2-1,-,-,TRBV4-1,TGCGCCAGCAGCCAAGTACGGGGCGGTGAGCAGTTCTTC,CASSQVRGGEQFF
TRBJ2-3,-,-,TRBV5-1,TGCGCCAGCAGCCCCGCGACCCCGACAGATACGCAGTATTTT,CASSPATPTDTQYF
TRBJ2-3,few,-,TRBV7-3,TGTGCCAGCAGCTTATTCGTCACAGATACGCAGTATTTT,CASSLFVTDTQYF
TRBJ2-2,-,TRBD1,TRBV2,TGTGCCAGCGGGGACAGAGCGAACACCGGGGAGCTGTTTTTT,CASGDRANTGELFF
TRBJ2-4,-,-,TRBV10-3,TGTGCCATCAGTGAGTCGGAACGGAGGGGAAAGTACTTC,CAISESERRGKYF
TRBJ1-2,once,TRBD1,TRBV5-1,TGCGCCAGCAGCACGGAGACAGGGAACTATGGCTACACCTTC,CASSTETGNYGYTF
TRBJ2-1,few,-,TRBV9,TGTGCCAGCAGCGTAGATGAGGGCAGTGAGCAGTTCTTC,CASSVDEGSEQFF
TRBJ2-1,-,-,TRBV18,TGTGCCAGCTCAGTCTCAGGGATCACTGAGCAGTTCTTC,CASSVSGITEQFF
TRBJ2-1,-,TRBD2,TRBV3-1,TGTGCCAGCAGCCAGGGACTAGCGGGGGGTAGTGAGCAGTTCTTC,CASSQGLAGGSEQFF
TRBJ1-2,few,TRBD1,TRBV12-3/TRBV12-4,TGTGCCAGCAGTTCGGACAGGGGTGCCTATGGCTACACCTTC,CASSSDRGAYGYTF
TRBJ2-1,-,TRBD2,TRBV10-3,TGTGCCATCAGTGATCTTAAAGGAGTGGGGGGGAGCTCCTACAATGAGCAGTTCTTC,CAISDLKGVGGSSYNEQFF
TRBJ1-6,few,-,TRBV5-1,TGCGCCAGCAGCACATCGGGGCCTGATAATTCACCCCTCCACTTT,CASSTSGPDNSPLHF
TRBJ2-3,-,TRBD1,TRBV28,TGTGCCAACCCTCCCGGGACAGGGGGATCAGATACGCAGTATTTT,CANPPGTGGSDTQYF
TRBJ2-3,-,-,TRBV10-3,TGTGCCATCAGTGAGGTGGGGAGCCGCACAGATGCGCAGTATTTT,CAISEVGSRTDAQYF
TRBJ2-5,-,TRBD2,TRBV20-1,TGCAGTGCTAGAGAGGGTAGCGGGGGAGAGACCCAGTACTTC,CSAREGSGGETQYF
TRBJ2-7,-,-,TRBV7-2,TGTGCCAGCAGCTTAGTTTCGGGGGGCGCGGCCGAGCAGTACTTC,CASSLVSGGAAEQYF
TRBJ2-1,-,TRBD2,TRBV15,TGTGCCACCAGTCAATTCTCGGGGGGGCCGGGTGAGCAGTTCTTC,CATSQFSGGPGEQFF
TRBJ2-7,few,TRBD1,TRBV7-8,TGTGCCAGCAGCTTACTGGGACAGCCTATTTACGAGCAGTACTTC,CASSLLGQPIYEQYF
TRBJ2-3,once,-,TRBV2,TGTGCCGGCAGTGATAAGGGATTTAGCACAGATACGCAGTATTTT,CAGSDKGFSTDTQYF
TRBJ1-2,few,-,TRBV6-6,TGTGCCAGCAGCACGGGCACCCCTATTGAGGGCTACACCTTC,CASSTGTPIEGYTF
TRBJ2-5,-,TRBD2,TRBV5-5,TGTGCCAGCAGCCGGACGACTAGCGGGGAAAAAGAGACCCAGTACTTC,CASSRTTSGEKETQYF
TRBJ2-7,-,TRBD2,TRBV5-6,TGTGCCAGCAGCTTGCCGAGCGGGGGGGATTATTTCTACGAGCAGTACTTC,CASSLPSGGDYFYEQYF
TRBJ2-7,-,TRBD1,TRBV28,TGTGCCAGCAGGCAACAGGGGGCCTACGAGCAGTACTTC,CASRQQGAYEQYF
TRBJ2-7,-,-,TRBV27,TGTGCCAGCAGTCCACCAATTCTCGGGACCGGGAATCGAGAGCAGTACTTC,CASSPPILGTGNREQYF
TRBJ2-4,-,TRBD2,TRBV15,TGTGCCACCAGCAGAGCTAGCGGGGGGGCGGGTCAAAACATTCAGTACTTC,CATSRASGGAGQNIQYF
TRBJ2-4,-,-,TRBV7-9,TGTGCCGGCGGCAGTTCCTCAGTCATTCAGTACTTC,CAGGSSSVIQYF
TRBJ1-5,-,-,TRBV10-3,TGTGCCATCAGTGAGTCTTACGGACAGCCCCAGCATTTT,CAISESYGQPQHF
TRBJ2-7,-,-,TRBV6-5,TGTGCCAGCACTCGACGCGACTCCCGCGAGCAGTACTTC,CASTRRDSREQYF
TRBJ1-6,-,-,TRBV4-3,TGCGCCAGCAGCCAAGACCGACAGTATAATTCACCCCTCCACTTT,CASSQDRQYNSPLHF
TRBJ1-1,once,TRBD1,TRBV6-6,TGTGCCAGCAACATCAGGGGGCCTGGGGAAGCTTTCTTT,CASNIRGPGEAFF
TRBJ2-7,many,TRBD2,TRBV28,TGTGCCAGCAGTTCTCCAGCGGGGGGGCCTTGGGAGCAGTACTTC,CASSSPAGGPWEQYF
TRBJ2-1,few,TRBD2,TRBV20-1,TGCAGTGCTTACCAACGGGGATGGGGGCGGGGGGCCCAAACAGAGCAGTTCTTC,CSAYQRGWGRGAQTEQFF
TRBJ2-5,-,-,TRBV29-1,TGCAGCGGCAGGACGGGGCAGGGACAAGAGACCCAGTACTTC,CSGRTGQGQETQYF
TRBJ2-7,once,-,TRBV7-9,TGTGCCAGCAGCGCTAAAAATAAGGGGTCCGACTACGAGCAGTACTTC,CASSAKNKGSDYEQYF
TRBJ2-5,few,-,TRBV24-1,TGTGCCACCAGTCACTCCCATGGGGCAGAGACCCAGTACTTC,CATSHSHGAETQYF
TRBJ2-7,once,TRBD1,TRBV10-3,TGTGCCATCGGGACAGGGATCGAGCAGTACTTC,CAIGTGIEQYF